The 21 T cell receptor beta chains below were found in one sample sequenced in a study of T cells in Graves' hyperthyroidism and ophthalmopathy. Amplification targeted TCR beta CDR3 regions from RNA transcripts. TCR CDR3 underwent first-round RT-PCR with the HTBI primer set. TCRdb passed the multiplex PCR reads through MiXCR, listing each CDR3 protein once. This sample has roughly 580,000 distinct CDR3 sequences; roughly 13% occur once, and the top ten carry 4.5% to 6%. The sample consisted of blood. These receptors all stem from a woman aged 30 to 39 with Graves' hyperthyroidism that later progressed to Graves' ophthalmopathy.

This clonotype was counted many times. V usage is TRBV10-2 and J usage is TRBJ1-5; TRBD1 might be the D (6 bases). The CDR3 contains 15 residues. Per the germline V gene, CDR1 is WSHSY and CDR2 is SAAADI. V lost 5 bases to trimming and J lost 4 bases, with 15 bases between them. The CDR3 coding sequence is TGCGCCAGCAGTAGGGGGGGCGAGACTAATCAGCCCCAGCATTTT. This encodes CASSRGGETNQPQHF.

This clonotype has only a few counts. This sequence joins TRBV7-3 and TRBJ1-6, with D maybe TRBD1 (6 bases). CDR3 size: 14 residues. Per germline, CDR1 SGHTA and CDR2 FQGTGA. The ends were cut back, 5 bases at V and 9 bases at J, with 14 bases in the middle. CDR3 amino acids: CASSRAQGGSPLHF. The CDR3 nucleotides are TGTGCCAGCAGCCGAGCACAGGGAGGTTCACCCCTCCACTTT.

Many counts were recorded for this clonotype. The chain employs TRBV7-2 and TRBJ2-1; the D is unclear. CDR1 and CDR2 from the germline V gene are SGHTA and FQGNSA. Trimming pared 2 bases from V and 4 bases from J, leaving 12 bases between. The CDR3 length is 15 residues. CDR3 region: CASSLRRSRYNEQFF. CDR3 coding DNA: TGTGCCAGCAGCTTAAGACGGTCAAGGTACAATGAGCAGTTCTTC. Supplemented by reference TRBV7-2 and TRBJ2-1, the full variable domain reads GAGVSQSPSNKVTEKGKDVELRCDPISGHTALYWYRQSLGQGLEFLIYFQGNSAPDKSGLPSDRFSAERTGGSVSTLTIQRTQQEDSAVYLCASSLRRSRYNEQFFGPGTRLTVL.

This clonotype was counted many times. CDR3 sequence (DNA): TGCCTTGTTAAGGGGTTCGTGAACACTGAAGCTTTCTTT. It specifies CLVKGFVNTEAFF. The chain joins TRBV20-1 to TRBJ1-1; D perhaps matches TRBD1 (5 bases). The CDR3 consists of 13 residues. Germline CDR1 is DFQATT and CDR2 is SNEGSKA (reference sequence).

This clonotype was counted only a few times. This chain connects TRBV10-3 to TRBJ2-5, with D possibly TRBD2 on 6 matching bases. The CDR3 covers 14 residues. V lost 0 bases and J 4 bases, leaving 9 bases between the germline ends. The germline V gene encodes CDR1 ENHRY and CDR2 SYGVKD. The CDR3 here is CAISESGGGETQYF. CDR3 nucleotides: TGTGCCATCAGTGAGTCGGGGGGTGGAGAGACCCAGTACTTC.

This chain connects TRBV29-1 to TRBJ2-5, with 10 bases fitting TRBD1. The CDR3 runs 14 residues. The germline V gene has CDR1 SQVTM and CDR2 ANQGSEA. The ends lost 7 bases at V and 5 bases at J; junction bases unmatched: 10. CDR3 residues: CSADGTGVRETQYF. The DNA for the CDR3 is TGCAGCGCGGATGGGACAGGGGTTCGTGAGACCCAGTACTTC.

This clonotype was counted many times. The rearrangement joins TRBV3-1 to TRBJ2-5; D uncertain. Germline lookup yields CDR1 LGHDT and CDR2 YNNKEL (reference sequence). CDR3 size: 13 residues. V lost 0 bases and J 2 bases, leaving 4 bases between the germline ends. The CDR3 region has the DNA TGTGCCAGCAGCCAAGAGTGGCAAGAGACCCAGTACTTC. This encodes CASSQEWQETQYF.

This clonotype has at least ten counts. This chain uses TRBV2 with TRBJ1-6; 7 bases align to TRBD1. Germline trimming cut 1 base from V and 4 bases from J; bases unmatched to any gene: 7. The CDR3 is 17 residues long. Germline V gene data show CDR1 as SNHLY and CDR2 as FYNNEI. The CDR3 reads CASSEVTGRLYNSPLHF. The CDR3 DNA sequence: TGTGCCAGCAGTGAAGTGACAGGGCGCCTTTATAATTCACCCCTCCACTTT.

This clonotype was found many times. The genes are TRBV24-1 and TRBJ1-5, with D possibly TRBD1 on 5 matching bases. Trimming took 7 bases from V and 2 from J, leaving 5 bases between them. The CDR3 is made up of 12 amino acids. Germline lookup yields CDR1 KGHDR and CDR2 SFDVKD. CDR3 bases: TGTGCCACCAGCAGGGGCAATCAGCCCCAGCATTTT. Translating gives CATSRGNQPQHF.

This clonotype was detected ten times or more. The chain employs TRBV4-2 and TRBJ2-2; TRBD2 might be the D (6 bases). The germline V and J ends were trimmed by 0 bases and 2 bases, with 10 bases remaining between them. The CDR3 runs to 16 residues. CDR1 is LGHNA and CDR2 is YNFKEQ in the germline V gene. The CDR3 bases are TGTGCCAGCAGCCAAGACGGGACTGTAAACACCGGGGAGCTGTTTTTT. It translates to CASSQDGTVNTGELFF.

Judged by abundance, this clonotype is medium-sized. The chain is built from TRBV7-6 and TRBJ2-7, with D perhaps matching TRBD2 (5 bases). The CDR3 totals 15 residues. Between the trimmed V and J ends, which lost 1 base and 4 bases, there was a span of 14 bases. Germline loops: CDR1 SGHVS, CDR2 FNYEAQ. CDR3 sequence (DNA): TGTGCCAGCAGCTTAGAATCTAGCCTTGTTTACGAGCAGTACTTC. Translated, it gives CASSLESSLVYEQYF.

In its sample, this clonotype was seen many times. In nucleotides, the CDR3 is TGTGCCAGCACCCTAGACAGGGGGCCGTATGGCTACACCTTC. Protein product: CASTLDRGPYGYTF. The V call is TRBV28, the J call TRBJ1-2; TRBD1 matches at 10 bases. CDR1 MDHEN and CDR2 SYDVKM come from the germline V gene. This CDR3 has 14 amino acids. Trimming at V came to 7 bases and at J to 5 bases, leaving 7 bases not matched to a gene.

Ten or more counts support this clonotype. The rearrangement links TRBV7-2 to TRBJ1-2; 8 bases map to TRBD1. V trimming: 4 bases; J trimming: 8 bases; junction bases outside the gene matches: 12. From germline, CDR1 is SGHTA and CDR2 FQGNSA. The CDR3 loop spans 15 amino acids. For the CDR3, the DNA is TGTGCCAGCAGCTCCCTGACAGGGGCCACTGGAGGCTACACCTTC. Amino acid sequence: CASSSLTGATGGYTF.

This clonotype was detected ten times or more. V is TRBV6-1 and J is TRBJ2-7, with D possibly TRBD2 on 5 matching bases. V was pared by 2 bases and J by 0 bases, with 8 bases between. Germline lookup yields CDR1 MNHNS and CDR2 SASEGT. The CDR3 covers 14 residues. CDR3 nucleotides: TGTGCCAGCAGTGAATCTGGGAGCTCCTACGAGCAGTACTTC. This codes for CASSESGSSYEQYF.

This clonotype was counted many times. CDR3 in amino acids: CASSLHQGLTEAFF. The CDR3 region has the DNA TGTGCCAGCAGCTTACACCAGGGGCTGACTGAAGCTTTCTTT. The rearrangement joins TRBV13 to TRBJ1-1, with a possible D match to TRBD1 (6 bases). Per the germline V gene, CDR1 is PRHDT and CDR2 is FYEKMQ (reference sequence). This CDR3 has 14 amino acids. V lost 2 bases and J 5 bases, leaving 12 bases between the germline ends.

This clonotype showed up many times. The chain combines TRBV7-3 with TRBJ1-1; D unresolved. The CDR3 has 15 amino acids. The germline CDR1 and CDR2 sequences are SGHTA and FQGTGA. V lost 0 bases and J 2 bases, leaving 10 bases between the germline ends. The CDR3 reads CASSLTGNGNTEAFF. The CDR3 coding sequence is TGTGCCAGCAGCTTAACTGGGAATGGCAACACTGAAGCTTTCTTT.

Ten or more counts support this clonotype. This chain links TRBV20-1 with TRBJ2-3, with 7 bases fitting TRBD2. CDR1 and CDR2 from the germline V gene are DFQATT and SNEGSKA (reference sequence). The CDR3 contains 17 residues. V was pared by 1 base and J by 4 bases, with 14 bases of the junction left unmatched. For the CDR3, the DNA is TGCAGTGCTAGAGCTGGGACCGCTAGCGGTAGCGCAGATACGCAGTATTTT. It encodes CSARAGTASGSADTQYF.

Only a few counts were recorded for this clonotype. V gene TRBV4-3 combines with J gene TRBJ1-6; D not resolved. Per germline, CDR1 LGHNA and CDR2 YSLEER. CDR3 length equals 14 residues. V dropped 0 bases and J dropped 12 bases, with 12 bases sitting between them. The CDR3 loop is CASSQDLKSEPLHF. CDR3 nucleotide sequence: TGCGCCAGCAGCCAAGACCTAAAATCAGAACCCCTCCACTTT.

The table lists this clonotype with many counts. This chain connects TRBV30 to TRBJ2-1, with TRBD2 matching 12 bases. V trimming: 8 bases; J trimming: 2 bases; junction bases outside the gene matches: 4. The CDR3 extends over 14 amino acids. The germline CDR1 and CDR2 sequences are GTSNPN and SVGIG (reference sequence). CDR3 in DNA: TGTGCCGGACGACTAGCGGGAGCCTACAATGAGCAGTTCTTC. Translating it yields CAGRLAGAYNEQFF.

The table lists this clonotype with many counts. At one boundary the junction diverges from the germline segment, which might be a read error. The chain is built from TRBV5-1 and TRBJ1-5; tentatively, D is TRBD1 (6 bases). This CDR3 contains 14 residues. CDR1 and CDR2 (germline): SGHRS, YFSETQ. CDR3 residues: CASSLGGEGQPQHF. Here the CDR3 DNA reads TGTGCCAGCAGCTTAGGGGGGGAGGGTCAGCCCCAGCATTTT. The whole variable domain, remainder taken from reference TRBV5-1 and TRBJ1-5, is KAGVTQTPRYLIKTRGQQVTLSCSPISGHRSVSWYQQTPGQGLQFLFEYFSETQRNKGNFPGRFSGRQFSNSRSEMNVSTLELGDSALYLCASSLGGEGQPQHFGDGTRLSIL.

There are a few counts of this clonotype. This could be a read error, since a much larger clone is one nucleotide away. The chain recombines TRBV12-3 or TRBV12-4 with TRBJ1-3; 8 nucleotides match TRBD1. The CDR3 extends over 15 amino acids. The CDR3: CAGSAPDRAGNTIYF. In nucleotides, the CDR3 is TGTGCCGGCAGTGCCCCGGACAGGGCGGGAAACACCATATATTTT.